Shown below are 17 T cell receptor beta chains from a single sample sequenced in a study of cytomegalovirus exposure and HLA in healthy donors. A multiplex PCR was run with 60 Vbeta primers and 13 Jbeta primers. Using immunoSEQ multiplex PCR, the repertoire was profiled, and TCRdb retains in-frame clones only, with some absent. The table includes hundreds of thousands of clones, approximately 82% detected once. The sample was PBMCs. These receptors were collected from a male donor in good health and CMV-seronegative.

The chain has TRBV10-1 and TRBJ2-3; no clear D gene. V dropped 3 bases and J dropped 0 bases, with 16 bases sitting between them. Looked up from germline, CDR1 is WNHNN and CDR2 is SYGVQD (reference sequence). The length of the CDR3 is 17 residues. CDR3 region: CASSDSRSGISTDTQYF. In DNA, the CDR3 is TGCGCCAGCAGTGACTCGAGGTCCGGTATTAGCACAGATACGCAGTATTTT.

CDR3 in DNA: TGTGCCAGCAGCTTAACGGGGACGAACAGGGGTGCCATCTCTGGGGCCAACGTCCTGACTTTC. Encoded protein: CASSLTGTNRGAISGANVLTF. The chain recombines TRBV7-3 with TRBJ2-6, with 7 bases matching TRBD1. Trimming removed 0 bases from V and 0 bases from J; junction bases left unmatched: 14. Germline V gene lookup returns CDR1 SGHTA and CDR2 FQGTGA. There are 21 residues in the CDR3.

The chain is built from TRBV27 and TRBJ2-1, with 8 positions matching TRBD2. V trimming: 4 bases; J trimming: 5 bases; junction bases outside the gene matches: 10. Looked up from germline, CDR1 is MNHEY and CDR2 is SMNVEV (reference sequence). The CDR3 extends over 16 amino acids. The CDR3 bases are TGTGCCAGCAGTTCCGGGAGGGTGCTCTGGAACAATGAGCAGTTCTTC. Translating it yields CASSSGRVLWNNEQFF.

The chain recombines TRBV18 with TRBJ2-1; 8 nucleotides line up with TRBD1. CDR1 is KGHSH and CDR2 is LQKENI in the germline V gene. The CDR3 contains 14 residues. V gave up 4 bases and J gave up 9 bases; unmatched junction bases: 8. CDR3: CASSQGQGGGEQFF. Written as DNA, the CDR3 is TGTGCCAGCTCACAAGGACAGGGCGGAGGTGAGCAGTTCTTC.

Notes on this clone: The conserved final phenylalanine or tryptophan is absent from the CDR3, which likely points to a read error. This chain joins TRBV7-9 and TRBJ1-2; D might be TRBD1 (5 bases). This CDR3 has 13 residues. Germline CDR1 and CDR2: SEHNR and FQNEAQ (reference sequence). V dropped 5 bases and J dropped 2 bases, with 9 bases sitting between them. The CDR3: CASSRTSNYGYTL. CDR3 in DNA: TGTGCCAGCAGCCGGACATCGAACTATGGCTACACCCTC.

This clone showed up just once. The V gene is TRBV4-2, the J gene TRBJ2-2; D is undetermined. The ends were cut back, 1 base at V and 1 base at J, with 7 bases in the middle. CDR1 and CDR2 (germline): LGHNA, YNFKEQ. There are 15 residues in the CDR3. The CDR3 loop reads CASSQGNMNTGELFF. CDR3 DNA: TGTGCCAGCAGCCAAGGTAACATGAACACCGGGGAGCTGTTTTTT.

The chain couples TRBV7-8 to TRBJ2-1; D is possibly TRBD2 (7 bases). The CDR3 sequence is 15 residues long. Trimming stripped 3 bases from V and 6 bases from J, with 15 bases between. Per the germline V gene, CDR1 is SGHVS and CDR2 is FQNEAQ. CDR3 coding DNA: TGTGCCAGCAGCTTTGGAGGGGGGGCGCGCAATGAGCAGTTCTTC. Translated: CASSFGGGARNEQFF.

V usage is TRBV18 and J usage is TRBJ2-5; TRBD1 might be the D (6 bases). This CDR3 contains 16 residues. The V gene lost 2 bases and the J gene lost 2 bases, with 15 bases spanning the gap. Germline values: CDR1 KGHSH, CDR2 LQKENI. CDR3 sequence: CASSPGPGVLQETQYF. As DNA, the CDR3 is TGTGCCAGCTCACCAGGTCCAGGGGTTTTACAAGAGACCCAGTACTTC.

This chain uses TRBV27 with TRBJ2-3; TRBD2 matches at 8 bases. The V gene's germline CDR1 is MNHEY and CDR2 SMNVEV (reference sequence). Trimming took 2 bases from V and 1 from J; bases not matched to a gene: 11. The CDR3 spans 18 residues. The CDR3 protein is CASSLLWLAGKGTDTQYF. DNA for the CDR3: TGTGCCAGCAGTTTACTTTGGCTAGCGGGCAAAGGCACAGATACGCAGTATTTT.

The chain recombines TRBV5-1 with TRBJ1-4, with 7 nucleotides matching TRBD1. Unmatched junction bases numbered 6, after V lost 0 bases and J lost 7 bases. The CDR3 runs to 15 residues. Germline V gene data show CDR1 as SGHRS and CDR2 as YFSETQ. The DNA for the CDR3 is TGCGCCAGCAGCTTGGACGGGACAGCGGGTGAAAAACTGTTTTTT. Residues: CASSLDGTAGEKLFF. Based on the CDR3 plus reference TRBV5-1 and TRBJ1-4, the full variable domain is KAGVTQTPRYLIKTRGQQVTLSCSPISGHRSVSWYQQTPGQGLQFLFEYFSETQRNKGNFPGRFSGRQFSNSRSEMNVSTLELGDSALYLCASSLDGTAGEKLFFGSGTQLSVL.

The rearrangement joins TRBV4-2 to TRBJ1-5; D is perhaps TRBD1 (6 bases). V was cut by 5 bases and J by 3 bases, with 14 bases left in between. Germline CDR1 reads LGHNA; CDR2 reads YNFKEQ. The CDR3 runs to 15 residues. The CDR3 protein is CASSYNRDTNQPQHF. The CDR3 DNA follows: TGTGCCAGCAGCTATAACCGGGACACCAATCAGCCCCAGCATTTT.

In its sample, this clone was seen a few times. This rearrangement joins TRBV7-9 to TRBJ1-4; TRBD1 is a possible D gene (5 bases). V was clipped by 10 bases and J by 5 bases, with 14 bases between them. This CDR3 comprises 13 residues. Germline assignment: CDR1 SEHNR and CDR2 FQNEAQ (reference sequence). CDR3 residues: CATSGLTNEKLFF. In nucleotides, the CDR3 is TGTGCCACCTCGGGACTCACAAATGAAAAACTGTTTTTT.

This clone was recorded many times. This sequence joins TRBV29-1 and TRBJ2-2, with TRBD2 matching 14 bases. The trim removed 6 bases at V and 5 bases at J, leaving 8 bases unmatched. Germline V gene lookup returns CDR1 SQVTM and CDR2 ANQGSEA. The CDR3 consists of 16 residues. The DNA of the CDR3 is TGCAGCGTAGCCGGACTAGCGGGAGGTAAAACCGGGGAGCTGTTTTTT. Translating gives CSVAGLAGGKTGELFF.

The chain recombines TRBV11-2 with TRBJ1-2, with 7 nucleotides matching TRBD1. J was trimmed by 6 bases and V by 7 bases; bases with no gene match: 20. The CDR3 loop spans 17 amino acids. Per germline, CDR1 SGHAT and CDR2 FQNNGV. The CDR3 here is CASNEFFARDRLNGYTF. The CDR3 DNA reads as TGTGCCAGCAACGAATTTTTTGCACGGGACAGACTGAATGGCTACACCTTC.

The chain links TRBV6-5 to TRBJ2-1; 7 positions match TRBD2. Trimming took 0 bases from V and 2 from J; bases not matched to a gene: 1. This CDR3 spans 15 amino acids. Germline CDR1 reads MNHEY; CDR2 reads SVGAGI. CDR3 loop: CASSYSAGAYNEQFF. CDR3 nucleotide sequence: TGTGCCAGCAGTTACTCGGCGGGAGCCTACAATGAGCAGTTCTTC.

The chain employs TRBV19 and TRBJ2-7, with D possibly TRBD1 on 5 matching bases. The ends were cut back, 3 bases at V and 3 bases at J, with 9 bases in the middle. The CDR3 has 13 residues. The V gene's germline CDR1 is LNHDA and CDR2 SQIVND (reference sequence). The CDR3 nucleotides are TGTGCCAGTAGTATCGCCAGGGACTACGAGCAGTACTTC. Encoded protein: CASSIARDYEQYF.

The CDR3, as DNA: TGTGCCAGCAGTTTATCGGGAGGAGGCGTCTACGAGCAGTACTTC. It yields the protein CASSLSGGGVYEQYF. The V call is TRBV28, the J call TRBJ2-7; TRBD2 agrees at 7 bases. Germline V gene sequence: CDR1 MDHEN, CDR2 SYDVKM. The CDR3 has 15 amino acids. V trimming: 1 base; J trimming: 3 bases; junction bases outside the gene matches: 6.